The 24 T cell receptor beta chains below all came from one sample that was sequenced in a study of cytomegalovirus exposure and HLA in healthy donors. Here immunoSEQ multiplex PCR was the method, and the copy in TCRdb shows in-frame clones only, minus some. Among approximately 90,000 clones listed, approximately 96% were seen once. Material for sequencing was PBMCs. The receptors originated from a man between 18 and 29 years old in good health and CMV-seronegative.

This chain uses TRBV7-2 with TRBJ1-1, with a possible D match to TRBD1 (6 bases). The CDR3 loop spans 15 amino acids. Germline values: CDR1 SGHTA, CDR2 FQGNSA. V lost 4 bases to trimming and J lost 0 bases, with 12 bases between them. The CDR3 nucleotides are TGTGCCAGCAGCTGGCGCAGGGACATGAACACTGAAGCTTTCTTT. Translating gives CASSWRRDMNTEAFF. Full variable domain (rest looked up from reference TRBV7-2 and TRBJ1-1): GAGVSQSPSNKVTEKGKDVELRCDPISGHTALYWYRQSLGQGLEFLIYFQGNSAPDKSGLPSDRFSAERTGGSVSTLTIQRTQQEDSAVYLCASSWRRDMNTEAFFGQGTRLTVV.

The CDR3 here is CASSTNRGNQETQYF. For the CDR3, the DNA is TGTGCCAGCAGTACCAACAGGGGTAATCAAGAGACCCAGTACTTC. The chain couples TRBV27 to TRBJ2-5; 7 nucleotides align to TRBD1. The germline gives CDR1 MNHEY, CDR2 SMNVEV (reference sequence). This CDR3 is 15 amino acids long. V lost 5 bases, J lost 2 bases, and 8 bases stayed unmatched.

This chain joins TRBV7-2 and TRBJ2-1, with TRBD2 as a possible D gene (6 bases). CDR1 and CDR2 (germline): SGHTA, FQGNSA. CDR3 length equals 15 residues. The V end lost 5 bases, the J end lost 6 bases, and 17 bases lay between the germline ends. The CDR3 reads CASSPLREPTNEQFF. The CDR3, as DNA: TGTGCCAGCAGCCCCCTCCGGGAGCCTACCAATGAGCAGTTCTTC.

J is TRBJ2-2 and V is TRBV11-3; D remains ambiguous. The CDR3 spans 14 residues. V lost 1 base to trimming and J lost 5 bases, with 8 bases between them. The V gene's germline CDR1 is SGHNT and CDR2 YENEEA. CDR3: CASSLGSKTGELFF. In DNA, the CDR3 is TGTGCCAGCAGCTTAGGTTCCAAAACCGGGGAGCTGTTTTTT.

The chain combines TRBV19 with TRBJ2-5; perhaps TRBD2 as D (6 bases). Trimming removed 5 bases at V and 0 bases at J, with 10 bases between. This CDR3 has 14 amino acids. In germline, CDR1 is LNHDA, CDR2 SQIVND (reference sequence). CDR3 DNA: TGTGCCAGTAGTCTTGGGGGGAACCAAGAGACCCAGTACTTC. Translating it yields CASSLGGNQETQYF.

The chain uses TRBV18 and TRBJ2-2; 7 bases match TRBD2. Germline values: CDR1 KGHSH, CDR2 LQKENI. Trimming at V came to 4 bases and at J to 4 bases, leaving 9 bases not matched to a gene. The CDR3 covers 16 residues. The CDR3 sequence: CASSQLTTGGTGELFF. CDR3 nucleotide sequence: TGTGCCAGCTCACAACTCACGACGGGAGGCACCGGGGAGCTGTTTTTT.

The rearrangement links TRBV6-1 to TRBJ2-2; D gene ambiguous. Germline values: CDR1 MNHNS, CDR2 SASEGT. The CDR3 runs to 14 residues. V dropped 6 bases and J dropped 6 bases, with 14 bases sitting between them. CDR3 amino acids: CASSRETVPGELFF. The CDR3 DNA sequence: TGTGCCAGCAGCCGTGAAACTGTTCCCGGGGAGCTGTTTTTT.

V gene TRBV28 combines with J gene TRBJ1-5; 12 bases map to TRBD1. The CDR3 consists of 17 residues. After removal of 1 base from V and 6 bases from J, the junction contained 7 bases not matched to a gene. Looked up from germline, CDR1 is MDHEN and CDR2 is SYDVKM. The CDR3 here is CASSLFGTGGFVQPQHF. CDR3 coding DNA: TGTGCCAGCAGTTTATTCGGGACAGGGGGCTTCGTTCAGCCCCAGCATTTT.

The chain carries TRBV10-3 and TRBJ1-1, with D maybe TRBD1 (5 bases). The ends were cut back, 2 bases at V and 1 base at J, with 8 bases in the middle. The CDR3 totals 14 residues. Germline assignment: CDR1 ENHRY and CDR2 SYGVKD. Here the CDR3 DNA reads TGTGCCATCAGTGAGGGGGCAGGGAACACTGAAGCTTTCTTT. This encodes CAISEGAGNTEAFF.

V usage is TRBV30 and J usage is TRBJ1-2; maybe TRBD1 (6 bases). Trimming took off 8 bases at V and 0 bases at J, with 10 bases between the two ends. The length of the CDR3 is 12 residues. The germline V gene encodes CDR1 GTSNPN and CDR2 SVGIG (reference sequence). CDR3 loop: CASTGTNYGYTF. CDR3 in DNA: TGTGCCAGCACAGGGACTAACTATGGCTACACCTTC.

This clone was found once. V usage is TRBV15 and J usage is TRBJ2-7; tentative D call: TRBD1 (6 bases). This CDR3 is built from 13 residues. Germline loops: CDR1 LNHNV, CDR2 YYDKDF (reference sequence). V was shortened by 2 bases and J by 4 bases, with 9 bases between the two germline ends. DNA of the CDR3: TGTGCCACCAGCAGATTGGACAGTTACGAGCAGTACGTC. Translating it yields CATSRLDSYEQYV.

This sequence joins TRBV11-2 and TRBJ2-6, with 8 bases fitting TRBD2. V dropped 2 bases and J dropped 1; count of bases not matched to a gene: 4. This CDR3 has 17 residues. Germline V gene data show CDR1 as SGHAT and CDR2 as FQNNGV. The CDR3 nucleotides read TGTGCCAGCAGCTTAAGTTTAGCGGGGTCTGGGGCCAACGTCCTGACTTTC. Protein: CASSLSLAGSGANVLTF.

This clone appeared once. This sequence joins TRBV9 and TRBJ1-1, with TRBD1 as a possible D gene (5 bases). Germline V gene lookup returns CDR1 SGDLS and CDR2 YYNGEE. Trimming pared 2 bases from V and 4 bases from J, leaving 15 bases between. The CDR3 length is 15 residues. This CDR3 is CASSVSTGGGTEAFF. CDR3 DNA sequence: TGTGCCAGCAGCGTCTCGACCGGGGGTGGCACTGAAGCTTTCTTT. Full variable domain (outside the CDR3, taken from reference TRBV9 and TRBJ1-1): DSGVTQTPKHLITATGQRVTLRCSPRSGDLSVYWYQQSLDQGLQFLIQYYNGEERAKGNILERFSAQQFPDLHSELNLSSLELGDSALYFCASSVSTGGGTEAFFGQGTRLTVV.

This clone has just a few counts. The rearrangement links TRBV30 to TRBJ2-7, with TRBD2 as a possible D gene (7 bases). This CDR3 contains 14 residues. Germline V CDR1 and CDR2: GTSNPN, SVGIG (reference sequence). V was trimmed by 5 bases and J by 3 bases, leaving 17 bases between them. Here the CDR3 DNA reads TGTGCCTGGGCAGTGGGGGCGGGGGACTACGAGCAGTACTTC. This codes for CAWAVGAGDYEQYF.

This clone has only one observation. The rearrangement uses TRBV18 and TRBJ2-7, with 8 positions matching TRBD1. The V gene end was trimmed by 1 base and the J gene end by 4 bases; junction bases not matched to a gene: 6. This CDR3 region has 15 residues. The germline V gene has CDR1 KGHSH and CDR2 LQKENI. The CDR3 DNA reads TGTGCCAGCTCACCACTCTGGGACAGGACATACGAGCAGTACTTC. This encodes CASSPLWDRTYEQYF. Full variable domain (outside the CDR3, taken from reference TRBV18 and TRBJ2-7): NAGVMQNPRHLVRRRGQEARLRCSPMKGHSHVYWYRQLPEEGLKFMVYLQKENIIDESGMPKERFSAEFPKEGPSILRIQQVVRGDSAAYFCASSPLWDRTYEQYFGPGTRLTVT.

The genes are TRBV7-6 and TRBJ2-1, with a possible D match to TRBD1 (6 bases). Per the germline V gene, CDR1 is SGHVS and CDR2 is FNYEAQ. V gave up 3 bases and J gave up 7 bases, with 22 bases separating them. The CDR3 contains 17 residues. The CDR3 DNA reads TGTGCCAGCAGCTTTGACCCTCCGCAGGGGAATCTGAATGAGCAGTTCTTC. Protein: CASSFDPPQGNLNEQFF.

The chain couples TRBV21-1 to TRBJ1-2; the D call in the table, TRBD1, was not verified against the DNA. TRBV21-1 is assigned pseudogene status. The CDR3 totals 14 residues. The CDR3 nucleotides are TGTGCCAGCAGCAAAGCGCAGGCTAACTATGGCTACACCTTC. This encodes CASSKAQANYGYTF.

This clone has only one observation. This chain uses TRBV2 with TRBJ1-5; D is unresolved. Deletions cut 2 bases from V and 0 bases from J, with 8 bases between. There are 15 residues in the CDR3. Germline V gene sequence: CDR1 SNHLY, CDR2 FYNNEI. DNA of the CDR3: TGTGCCAGCAGTGAATTGGGAGATAGCAATCAGCCCCAGCATTTT. Translation gives CASSELGDSNQPQHF. The variable domain in full, completed from reference TRBV2 and TRBJ1-5, reads EPEVTQTPSHQVTQMGQEVILRCVPISNHLYFYWYRQILGQKVEFLVSFYNNEISEKSEIFDDQFSVERPDGSNFTLKIRSTKLEDSAMYFCASSELGDSNQPQHFGDGTRLSIL.

The chain employs TRBV14 and TRBJ1-1; possibly TRBD1 for D (6 bases). Germline V CDR1 and CDR2: SGHDN, FVKESK. CDR3 length: 17 amino acids. V lost 2 bases and J 1 base, leaving 17 bases between the germline ends. CDR3 DNA: TGTGCCAGCAGCCAAAATCAGCCAGGGGCTTCGAACACTGAAGCTTTCTTT. Its protein product is CASSQNQPGASNTEAFF.

CDR3 nucleotides: TGTGCCAGCAGTCGCCACGGGGAAGTCACTGGAAACACCATATATTTT. Protein sequence: CASSRHGEVTGNTIYF. This chain joins TRBV6-6 and TRBJ1-3; no definite D call. The ends were cut back, 5 bases at V and 2 bases at J, with 16 bases in the middle. The germline gives CDR1 MNHNY, CDR2 SVGAGI (reference sequence). CDR3 length: 16 amino acids.

A single count supports this clone. The V call is TRBV6-4, the J call TRBJ2-3; D is unclear. Trimming shortened V by 0 bases and J by 8 bases, and 9 bases separated the two germline ends. Germline CDR1 and CDR2: MRHNA and SNTAGT. This CDR3 comprises 13 residues. This CDR3 reads CASSDSLASTQYF. CDR3 sequence (DNA): TGTGCCAGCAGTGACTCGTTGGCTAGTACGCAGTATTTT.

This chain joins TRBV7-8 and TRBJ2-2, with D possibly matching TRBD1 (5 bases). Between the trimmed V and J ends, which lost 8 bases and 2 bases, there was a span of 15 bases. Per the germline V gene, CDR1 is SGHVS and CDR2 is FQNEAQ. This CDR3 region has 15 residues. Here the CDR3 reads CASRETERNTGELFF. CDR3 in DNA: TGTGCCAGCCGCGAGACAGAGAGAAACACCGGGGAGCTGTTTTTT.

This chain joins TRBV29-1 and TRBJ1-2; D perhaps matches TRBD1 (5 bases). The CDR3 length is 15 residues. V lost 4 bases, J lost 3 bases, and 18 bases lay in between. Germline lookup yields CDR1 SQVTM and CDR2 ANQGSEA. Here the CDR3 reads CSVGGRAGWDYGYTF. CDR3 sequence (DNA): TGCAGCGTTGGCGGTCGGGCAGGGTGGGACTATGGCTACACCTTC.

This rearrangement joins TRBV27 to TRBJ1-5; D is unclear. The CDR3 has 14 residues. Germline V lookup: CDR1 MNHEY, CDR2 SMNVEV (reference sequence). The ends were cut back, 5 bases at V and 6 bases at J, with 14 bases in the middle. CDR3 sequence reads: CASSTQDLGQPQHF. DNA of the CDR3: TGTGCCAGCAGTACTCAGGATCTCGGTCAGCCCCAGCATTTT.